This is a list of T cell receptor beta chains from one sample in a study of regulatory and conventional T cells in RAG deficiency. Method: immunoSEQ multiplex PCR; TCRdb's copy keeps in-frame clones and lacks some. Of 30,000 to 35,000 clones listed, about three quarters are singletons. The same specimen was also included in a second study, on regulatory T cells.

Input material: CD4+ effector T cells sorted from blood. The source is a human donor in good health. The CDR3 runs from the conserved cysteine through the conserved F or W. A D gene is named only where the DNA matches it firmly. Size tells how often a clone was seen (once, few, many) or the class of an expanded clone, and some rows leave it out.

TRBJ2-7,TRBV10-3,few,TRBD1,TGTGCCACCGGACAGGGGGCCCGCGAGCAGTACTTC,CATGQGAREQYF
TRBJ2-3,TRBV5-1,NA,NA,TGCGCCAGCAGCTTGGTTATCGGGTCCGGCACAGATACGCAGTATTTT,CASSLVIGSGTDTQYF
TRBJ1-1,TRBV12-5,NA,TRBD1,TGTGCTAGTGGTTTGCTGCGGACAGGGGGCACTGAAGCTTTCTTT,CASGLLRTGGTEAFF
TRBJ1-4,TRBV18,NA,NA,TGTGCCAGCTCAATTTCCAGAGAGTCCCGAAAACTGTTTTTT,CASSISRESRKLFF
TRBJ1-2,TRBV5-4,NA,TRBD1,TGTGCCAGCACGTATGTGACAGGGCGACTTTCTAACTATGGCTACACCTTC,CASTYVTGRLSNYGYTF
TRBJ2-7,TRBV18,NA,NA,TGTGCCAGCTCAAAAAACCGGGGCACAACCGAGCAGTACTTC,CASSKNRGTTEQYF
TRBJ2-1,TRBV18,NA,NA,TGTGCCAGCTCACCGCAGGGACTGGCGGGTTTTGAGCAGTTCTTC,CASSPQGLAGFEQFF
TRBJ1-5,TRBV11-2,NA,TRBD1,TGTGCCAGCAGCTTAGAGCGGGGAAGGACAGGGGGAACCCTCGCTGGGCCCCAGCATTTT,CASSLERGRTGGTLAGPQHF
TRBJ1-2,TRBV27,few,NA,TGTGCCAGCAGTTTAAGAGGGTTCAGGGGCTACACCTTC,CASSLRGFRGYTF
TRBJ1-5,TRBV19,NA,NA,TGTGCCAGTAGTGCCTCCGGGTCTAATAGCAATCAGCCCCAGCATTTT,CASSASGSNSNQPQHF
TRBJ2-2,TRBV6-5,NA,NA,TGTGCCAGCAGTTCCCTCGGCAGGAACACCGGGGAGCTGTTTTTT,CASSSLGRNTGELFF
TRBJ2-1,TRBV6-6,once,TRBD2,TGTGCCAGCAGTCAAATGAGCGGGGGGGTAGGAAATGAGCAGTTCTTC,CASSQMSGGVGNEQFF
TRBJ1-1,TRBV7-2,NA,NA,TGTGCCAGCAGCTTAAATACACAAGGTGAAGCTTTCTTT,CASSLNTQGEAFF
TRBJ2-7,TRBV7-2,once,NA,TGTGCCAGCAGCTTAAGGAGGTCAGAATACTACGAGCAGTACTTC,CASSLRRSEYYEQYF
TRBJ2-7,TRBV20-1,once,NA,TGCAGTGCTAGTGGGGCGGGCGAGCAGTACTTC,CSASGAGEQYF
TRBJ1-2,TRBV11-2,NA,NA,TGTGCCAGCAGCTTAGCCCACGGACGCGGCTACACCTTC,CASSLAHGRGYTF
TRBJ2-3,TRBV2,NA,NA,TGTGCCAGTACCCCCCGAGGGGGAACCGCGGATACGCAGTATTTT,CASTPRGGTADTQYF
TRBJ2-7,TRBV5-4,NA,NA,TGTGCCAGCAGCTATGGGCAGGCAAACTTGGGGGAGCAGTACTTC,CASSYGQANLGEQYF
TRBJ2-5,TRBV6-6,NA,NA,TGTGCCAGCAGTTACTCGAGAAGGTACCAAGAGACCCAGTACTTC,CASSYSRRYQETQYF
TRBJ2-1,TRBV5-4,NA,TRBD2,TGTGCCAGCAGCCCCCCTTTTGGTAGCGGGGTTAATGAGCAGTTCTTC,CASSPPFGSGVNEQFF
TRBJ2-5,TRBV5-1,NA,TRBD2,TGCGCCAGCAGCTTGGGGACTAGCCTGGACCAAGAGACCCAGTACTTC,CASSLGTSLDQETQYF
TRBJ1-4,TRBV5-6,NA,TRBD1,TGTGCCAGCAGCTTGGGAGCAGGGGGCGAAGAAAAACTGTTTTTT,CASSLGAGGEEKLFF
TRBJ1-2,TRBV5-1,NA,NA,TGCGCCAGCAGCGACACAAGGACAGCGTGGGGGTTATATGGCTACACCTTC,CASSDTRTAWGLYGYTF
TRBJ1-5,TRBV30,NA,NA,TGTGCCTGGAGTGTCCGGGACAATCAGCCCCAGCATTTT,CAWSVRDNQPQHF
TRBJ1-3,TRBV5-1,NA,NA,TGCGCCAGCAGCCGGGACGGGGGTCGGGCTGGAAACACCATATATTTT,CASSRDGGRAGNTIYF
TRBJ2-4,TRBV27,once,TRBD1,TGTGCCAGCAGTCGTGAGACAGGGGGATTCGGGAACATTCAGTACTTC,CASSRETGGFGNIQYF